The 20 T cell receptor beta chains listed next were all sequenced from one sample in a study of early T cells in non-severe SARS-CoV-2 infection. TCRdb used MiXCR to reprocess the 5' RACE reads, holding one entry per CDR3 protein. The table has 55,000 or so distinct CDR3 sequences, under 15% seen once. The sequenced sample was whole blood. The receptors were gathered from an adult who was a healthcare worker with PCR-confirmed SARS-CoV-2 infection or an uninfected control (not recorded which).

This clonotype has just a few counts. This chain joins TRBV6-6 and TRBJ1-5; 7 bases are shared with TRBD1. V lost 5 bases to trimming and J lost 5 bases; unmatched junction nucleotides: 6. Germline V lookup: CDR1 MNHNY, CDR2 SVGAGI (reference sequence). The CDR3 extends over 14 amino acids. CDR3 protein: CASSLTGFDQPQHF. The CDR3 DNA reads TGTGCCAGCAGTCTGACAGGGTTCGATCAGCCCCAGCATTTT.

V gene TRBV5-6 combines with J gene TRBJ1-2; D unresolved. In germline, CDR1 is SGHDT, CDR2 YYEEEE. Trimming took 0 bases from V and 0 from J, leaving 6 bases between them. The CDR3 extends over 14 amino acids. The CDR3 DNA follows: TGTGCCAGCAGCTTGGGGAGATCTAACTATGGCTACACCTTC. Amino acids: CASSLGRSNYGYTF. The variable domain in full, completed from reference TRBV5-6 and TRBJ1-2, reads DAGVTQSPTHLIKTRGQQVTLRCSPKSGHDTVSWYQQALGQGPQFIFQYYEEEERQRGNFPDRFSGHQFPNYSSELNVNALLLGDSALYLCASSLGRSNYGYTFGSGTRLTVV.

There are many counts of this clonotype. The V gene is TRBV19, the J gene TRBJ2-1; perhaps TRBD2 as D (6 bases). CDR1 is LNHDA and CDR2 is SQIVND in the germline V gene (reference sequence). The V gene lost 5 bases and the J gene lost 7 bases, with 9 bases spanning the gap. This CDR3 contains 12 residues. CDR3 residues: CASSFRGNEQFF. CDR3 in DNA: TGTGCCAGTAGTTTCCGGGGGAATGAGCAGTTCTTC.

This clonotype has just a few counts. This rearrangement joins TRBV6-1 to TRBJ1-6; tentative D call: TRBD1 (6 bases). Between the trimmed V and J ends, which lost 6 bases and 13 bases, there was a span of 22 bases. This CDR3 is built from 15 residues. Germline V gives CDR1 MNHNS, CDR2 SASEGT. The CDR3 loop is CASSTVPRGGTPLHF. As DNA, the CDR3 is TGTGCCAGCAGCACCGTCCCCAGGGGCGGGACGCCCCTCCACTTT.

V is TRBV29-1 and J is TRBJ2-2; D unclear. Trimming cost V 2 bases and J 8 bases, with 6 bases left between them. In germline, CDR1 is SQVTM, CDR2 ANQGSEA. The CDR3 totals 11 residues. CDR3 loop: CSVELGGELFF. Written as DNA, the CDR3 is TGCAGCGTTGAATTAGGAGGGGAGCTGTTTTTT.

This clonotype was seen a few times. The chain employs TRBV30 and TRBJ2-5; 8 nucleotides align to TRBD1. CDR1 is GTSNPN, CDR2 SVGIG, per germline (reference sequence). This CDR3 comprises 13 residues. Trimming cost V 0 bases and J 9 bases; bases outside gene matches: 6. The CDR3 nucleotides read TGTGCCTGGAGTGTAGAGTTACAGGGGGCCCAGTACTTC. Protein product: CAWSVELQGAQYF.

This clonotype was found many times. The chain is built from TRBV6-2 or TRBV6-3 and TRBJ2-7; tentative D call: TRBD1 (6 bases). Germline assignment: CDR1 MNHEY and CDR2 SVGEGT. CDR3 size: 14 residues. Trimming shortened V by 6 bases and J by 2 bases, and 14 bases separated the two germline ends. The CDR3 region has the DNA TGTGCCAGCAGACCGGGACACCTACCCTACGAGCAGTACTTC. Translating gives CASRPGHLPYEQYF.

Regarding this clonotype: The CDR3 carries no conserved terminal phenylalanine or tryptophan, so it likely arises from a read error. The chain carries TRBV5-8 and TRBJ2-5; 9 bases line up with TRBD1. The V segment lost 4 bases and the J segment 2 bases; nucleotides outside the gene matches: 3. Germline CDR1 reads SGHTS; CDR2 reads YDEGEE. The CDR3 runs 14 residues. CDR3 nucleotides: TGTGCCAGCAGCCCAGGACAGGGGCAAGAGACCCAGTACCTC. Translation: CASSPGQGQETQYL.

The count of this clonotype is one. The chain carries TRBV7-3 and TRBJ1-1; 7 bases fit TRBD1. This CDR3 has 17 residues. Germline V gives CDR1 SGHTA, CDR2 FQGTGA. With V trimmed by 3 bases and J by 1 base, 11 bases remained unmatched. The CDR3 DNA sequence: TGTGCCAGCAGCTTCCTCAGGGGGAGAGAGAAGAACACTGAAGCTTTCTTT. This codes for CASSFLRGREKNTEAFF.

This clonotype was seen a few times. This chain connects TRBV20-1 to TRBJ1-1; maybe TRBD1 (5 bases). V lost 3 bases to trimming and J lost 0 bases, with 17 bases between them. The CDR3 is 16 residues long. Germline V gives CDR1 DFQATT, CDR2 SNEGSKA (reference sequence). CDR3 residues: CSASITGSFMNTEAFF. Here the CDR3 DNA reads TGCAGTGCTAGTATAACAGGCTCCTTCATGAACACTGAAGCTTTCTTT.

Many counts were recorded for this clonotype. Here the CDR3 reads CASSSAPETQYF. CDR3 bases: TGTGCCAGCTCAAGTGCGCCAGAGACCCAGTACTTC. The rearrangement links TRBV2 to TRBJ2-5; D ambiguous. CDR1 and CDR2 (germline): SNHLY, FYNNEI. This CDR3 region has 12 residues. Deletions cut 8 bases from V and 4 bases from J, with 11 bases between.

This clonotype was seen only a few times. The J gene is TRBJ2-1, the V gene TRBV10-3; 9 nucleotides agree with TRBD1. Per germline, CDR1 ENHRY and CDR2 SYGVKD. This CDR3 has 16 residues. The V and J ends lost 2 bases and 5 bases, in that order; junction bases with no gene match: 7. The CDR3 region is CAISEGGTGINNEQFF. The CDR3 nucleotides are TGTGCCATCAGTGAGGGGGGGACAGGGATAAACAATGAGCAGTTCTTC.

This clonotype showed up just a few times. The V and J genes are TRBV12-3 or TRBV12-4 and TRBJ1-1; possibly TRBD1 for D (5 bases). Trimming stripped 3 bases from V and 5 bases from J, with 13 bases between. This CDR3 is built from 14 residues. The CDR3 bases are TGTGCCAGCAGTTTTCTCCAGGGTGGAACTGAAGCTTTCTTT. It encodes CASSFLQGGTEAFF.

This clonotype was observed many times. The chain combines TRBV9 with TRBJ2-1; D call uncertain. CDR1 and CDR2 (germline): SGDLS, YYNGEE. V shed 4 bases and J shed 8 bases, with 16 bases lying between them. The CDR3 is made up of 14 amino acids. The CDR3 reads CASSSPTQNHEQFF. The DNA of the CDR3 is TGTGCCAGCAGCTCGCCGACCCAGAATCATGAGCAGTTCTTC. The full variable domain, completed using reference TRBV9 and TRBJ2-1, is DSGVTQTPKHLITATGQRVTLRCSPRSGDLSVYWYQQSLDQGLQFLIQYYNGEERAKGNILERFSAQQFPDLHSELNLSSLELGDSALYFCASSSPTQNHEQFFGPGTRLTVL.

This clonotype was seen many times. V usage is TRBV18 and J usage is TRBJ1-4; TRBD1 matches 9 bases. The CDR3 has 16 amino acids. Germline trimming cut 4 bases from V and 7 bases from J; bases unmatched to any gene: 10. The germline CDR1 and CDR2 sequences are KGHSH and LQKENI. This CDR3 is CASSLYAGQGVEKLFF. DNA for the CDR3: TGTGCCAGCTCACTTTATGCGGGACAGGGAGTTGAAAAACTGTTTTTT.

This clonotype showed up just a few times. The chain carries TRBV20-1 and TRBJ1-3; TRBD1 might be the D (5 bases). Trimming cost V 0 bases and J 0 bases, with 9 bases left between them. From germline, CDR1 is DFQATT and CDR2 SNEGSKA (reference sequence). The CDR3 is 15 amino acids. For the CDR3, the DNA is TGCAGTGCTAGAGATGGGGGGACCTCTGGAAACACCATATATTTT. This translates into CSARDGGTSGNTIYF.

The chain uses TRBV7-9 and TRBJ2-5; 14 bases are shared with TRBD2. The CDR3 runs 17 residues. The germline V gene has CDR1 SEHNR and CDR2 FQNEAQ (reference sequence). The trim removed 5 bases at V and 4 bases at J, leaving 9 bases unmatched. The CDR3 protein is CASSPTGLAGGPETQYF. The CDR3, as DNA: TGTGCCAGCAGCCCCACCGGACTAGCGGGGGGCCCAGAGACCCAGTACTTC.

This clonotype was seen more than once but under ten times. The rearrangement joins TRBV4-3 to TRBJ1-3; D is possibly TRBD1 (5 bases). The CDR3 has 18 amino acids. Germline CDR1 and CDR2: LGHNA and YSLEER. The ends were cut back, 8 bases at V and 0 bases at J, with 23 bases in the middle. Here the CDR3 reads CASLTGEPERDSGNTIYF. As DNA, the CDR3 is TGCGCCAGCCTCACGGGGGAGCCCGAGCGGGACTCTGGAAACACCATATATTTT.

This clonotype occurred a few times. The CDR3 region is CASSPQDSPGRTEAFF. In nucleotides, the CDR3 is TGCGCCAGCAGCCCCCAGGACAGTCCGGGGCGGACTGAAGCTTTCTTT. This rearrangement joins TRBV4-1 to TRBJ1-1; D might be TRBD1 (6 bases). The CDR3 totals 16 residues. Germline assignment: CDR1 MGHRA and CDR2 YSYEKL. Trimming left V 4 bases short and J 5 bases short, with 20 bases between.

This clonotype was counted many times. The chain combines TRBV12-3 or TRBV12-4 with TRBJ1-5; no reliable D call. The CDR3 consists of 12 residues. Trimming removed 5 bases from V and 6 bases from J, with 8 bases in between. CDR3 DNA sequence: TGTGCCAGCAGTGACCCAGGTCAGCCCCAGCATTTT. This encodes CASSDPGQPQHF.